The 2 T cell receptor beta chains below come from one sample, sequenced in a study of cytomegalovirus exposure and HLA in healthy donors. Researchers ran the PCR with 60 Vbeta and 13 Jbeta primers. TCRdb keeps only in-frame clones here, not all; method: immunoSEQ multiplex PCR. The profile shows 180,000 or so clones, roughly 75% of them singletons. The sample taken for sequencing was PBMCs. All receptors derive from a woman in her 30s in good health and CMV-seronegative.

J is TRBJ2-5 and V is TRBV30, with TRBD2 matching 14 bases. In germline, CDR1 is GTSNPN, CDR2 SVGIG (reference sequence). V dropped 5 bases and J dropped 5; count of bases not matched to a gene: 19. This CDR3 is built from 19 residues. The CDR3 nucleotides read TGTGCCTGGTCAGGAGGGGACCGACTAGCGGGGGGGCCTCAGGAGACCCAGTACTTC. Translated: CAWSGGDRLAGGPQETQYF.

The chain has TRBV7-9 and TRBJ1-1; tentatively, D is TRBD1 (6 bases). CDR3 length: 15 amino acids. Germline CDR1 SEHNR, CDR2 FQNEAQ (reference sequence). The V and J ends lost 5 bases and 2 bases respectively, with 15 bases between them. CDR3 coding DNA: TGTGCCAGCAGCCCCCGAGGCAGGGGAAACACTGAAGCTTTCTTT. As protein: CASSPRGRGNTEAFF.